The 9 T cell receptor beta chains below were found in one sample sequenced in a study of blood T cells in healthy people across ages. It was with a sample-barcoded 5' primer and a J-beta primer mix that a second PCR of roughly 7 to 12 cycles was run. TCRdb reprocessed the 5' RACE reads with MiXCR, giving one entry per CDR3 protein. The sample has 850,000 to 950,000 distinct CDR3 sequences; under 35% are singletons. Input material: blood. The receptors were gathered from a woman aged 80 or over in good health.

This clonotype was recorded at least ten times. The genes are TRBV20-1 and TRBJ2-3, with D perhaps TRBD1 or TRBD2 (5 bases each). Trimming took off 6 bases at V and 4 bases at J, with 11 bases between the two ends. The CDR3 extends over 12 amino acids. Germline CDR1 and CDR2: DFQATT and SNEGSKA (reference sequence). The CDR3 sequence is CSAVLGADTQYF. Written as DNA, the CDR3 is TGCAGTGCAGTACTAGGGGCAGATACGCAGTATTTT.

This chain uses TRBV5-1 with TRBJ1-4; 7 bases map to TRBD1. This CDR3 spans 16 amino acids. Germline CDR1 reads SGHRS; CDR2 reads YFSETQ. After removal of 3 bases from V and 0 bases from J, the junction contained 5 bases not matched to a gene. CDR3 coding DNA: TGCGCCAGCAGCTGGGGGACAGTTGCAACTAATGAAAAACTGTTTTTT. Its translation: CASSWGTVATNEKLFF.

In this sample, this clonotype turned up many times. The J gene is TRBJ2-7, the V gene TRBV15, with TRBD1 as a possible D gene (6 bases). Trimming cost V 1 base and J 3 bases, with 19 bases left between them. Germline V gene data show CDR1 as LNHNV and CDR2 as YYDKDF (reference sequence). This CDR3 is built from 17 residues. The CDR3: CATSRVGSYRVNYEQYF. The CDR3 DNA sequence: TGTGCCACCAGCAGAGTTGGATCGTACAGGGTAAACTACGAGCAGTACTTC.

The V and J genes are TRBV28 and TRBJ2-5, with D tentatively TRBD2 (6 bases). The CDR3 is made up of 14 amino acids. Between the trimmed V and J ends, which lost 5 bases and 5 bases, there was a span of 15 bases. Germline-derived CDR1 and CDR2 are MDHEN and SYDVKM. The CDR3 protein is CASSPHISGETQYF. Written as DNA, the CDR3 is TGTGCCAGCAGTCCACACATAAGCGGGGAGACCCAGTACTTC.

In its sample, this clonotype was seen a few times. DNA of the CDR3: TGTGCCAGCAGCTTGGAGGGGACTCCGAAGGCTGAAGCTTTCTTT. This gives the protein CASSLEGTPKAEAFF. The chain combines TRBV5-6 with TRBJ1-1, with a possible D match to TRBD1 (5 bases). Trimming took off 0 bases at V and 6 bases at J, with 15 bases between the two ends. Germline values: CDR1 SGHDT, CDR2 YYEEEE. This CDR3 contains 15 residues.

The table lists this clonotype with a few counts. This chain connects TRBV18 to TRBJ1-5, with 10 nucleotides matching TRBD1. The V and J ends lost 3 bases and 8 bases, in that order; junction bases with no gene match: 10. The CDR3 runs to 16 residues. The germline gives CDR1 KGHSH, CDR2 LQKENI. The CDR3 region is CASSPLGQGVMEPQHF. The CDR3 region has the DNA TGTGCCAGCTCACCTCTCGGACAGGGGGTTATGGAGCCCCAGCATTTT.

The chain employs TRBV20-1 and TRBJ1-5; tentatively, D is TRBD1 (6 bases). The CDR3 is 16 residues long. From germline, CDR1 is DFQATT and CDR2 SNEGSKA (reference sequence). V lost 5 bases and J lost 7, with 24 bases in between. The CDR3 sequence: CSAEWDTTIQPQPQHF. CDR3 in DNA: TGCAGTGCTGAATGGGACACAACGATTCAACCCCAGCCCCAGCATTTT.

The CDR3, as DNA: TGCGCCAGCAGCACGCACTTTACAGGGCGGTACACCTTC. This translates into CASSTHFTGRYTF. The genes are TRBV5-1 and TRBJ1-2; a possible D gene is TRBD1 (6 bases). Looked up from germline, CDR1 is SGHRS and CDR2 is YFSETQ. The length of the CDR3 is 13 residues. V gave up 4 bases and J gave up 11 bases, with 18 bases separating them.

This clonotype was detected ten times or more. V usage is TRBV7-9 and J usage is TRBJ1-2; no reliable D call. Germline CDR1 is SEHNR and CDR2 is FQNEAQ (reference sequence). The CDR3 extends over 15 amino acids. V shed 1 base and J shed 6 bases, with 15 bases lying between them. Here the CDR3 reads CASSLETTPRNGYTF. Written as DNA, the CDR3 is TGTGCCAGCAGCTTAGAGACCACCCCCCGAAATGGCTACACCTTC. The whole variable domain, filled in from reference TRBV7-9 and TRBJ1-2, reads DTGVSQNPRHKITKRGQNVTFRCDPISEHNRLYWYRQTLGQGPEFLTYFQNEAQLEKSRLLSDRFSAERPKGSFSTLEIQRTEQGDSAMYLCASSLETTPRNGYTFGSGTRLTVV.